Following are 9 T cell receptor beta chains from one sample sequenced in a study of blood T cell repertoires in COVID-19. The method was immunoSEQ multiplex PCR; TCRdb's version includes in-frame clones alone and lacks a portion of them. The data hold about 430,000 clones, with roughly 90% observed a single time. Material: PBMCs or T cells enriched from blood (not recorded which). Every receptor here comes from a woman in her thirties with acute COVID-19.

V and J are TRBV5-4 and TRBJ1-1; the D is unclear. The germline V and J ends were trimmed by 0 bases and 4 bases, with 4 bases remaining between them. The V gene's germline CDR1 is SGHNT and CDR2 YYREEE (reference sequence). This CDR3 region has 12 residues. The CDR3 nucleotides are TGTGCCAGCAGCTTGGTCGGCACTGAAGCTTTCTTT. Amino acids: CASSLVGTEAFF.

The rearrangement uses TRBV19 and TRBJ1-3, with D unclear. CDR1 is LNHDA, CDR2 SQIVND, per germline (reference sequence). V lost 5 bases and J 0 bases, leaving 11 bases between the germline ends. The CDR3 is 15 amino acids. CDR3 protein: CASSSTRDSGNTIYF. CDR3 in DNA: TGTGCCAGTAGTTCAACGAGAGACTCTGGAAACACCATATATTTT.

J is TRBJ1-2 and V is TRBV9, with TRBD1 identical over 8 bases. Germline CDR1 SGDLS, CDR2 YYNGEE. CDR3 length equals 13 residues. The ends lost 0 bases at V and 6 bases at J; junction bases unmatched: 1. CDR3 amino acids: CASSVGTGNGYTF. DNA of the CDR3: TGTGCCAGCAGCGTAGGGACAGGGAATGGCTACACCTTC. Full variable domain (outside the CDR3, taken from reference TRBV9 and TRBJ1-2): DSGVTQTPKHLITATGQRVTLRCSPRSGDLSVYWYQQSLDQGLQFLIQYYNGEERAKGNILERFSAQQFPDLHSELNLSSLELGDSALYFCASSVGTGNGYTFGSGTRLTVV.

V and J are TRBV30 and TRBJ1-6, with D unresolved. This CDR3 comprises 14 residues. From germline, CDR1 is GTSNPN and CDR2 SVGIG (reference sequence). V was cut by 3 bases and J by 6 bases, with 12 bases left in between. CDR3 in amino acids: CAWRDFRFNSPLHF. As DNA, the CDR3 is TGTGCCTGGAGGGACTTCCGCTTTAATTCACCCCTCCACTTT.

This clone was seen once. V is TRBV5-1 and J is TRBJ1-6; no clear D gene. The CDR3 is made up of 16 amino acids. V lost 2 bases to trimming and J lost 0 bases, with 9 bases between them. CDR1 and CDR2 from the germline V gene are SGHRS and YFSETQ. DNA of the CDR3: TGCGCCAGCAGCTTAACAGCAAGCTCCTATAATTCACCCCTCCACTTT. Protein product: CASSLTASSYNSPLHF.

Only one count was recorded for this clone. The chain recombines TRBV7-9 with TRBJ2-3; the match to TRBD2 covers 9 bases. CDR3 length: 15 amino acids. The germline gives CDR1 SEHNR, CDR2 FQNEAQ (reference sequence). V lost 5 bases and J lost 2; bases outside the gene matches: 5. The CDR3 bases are TGTGCCAGCAGCCCTACTAGCGGGTTCACAGATACGCAGTATTTT. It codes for CASSPTSGFTDTQYF.

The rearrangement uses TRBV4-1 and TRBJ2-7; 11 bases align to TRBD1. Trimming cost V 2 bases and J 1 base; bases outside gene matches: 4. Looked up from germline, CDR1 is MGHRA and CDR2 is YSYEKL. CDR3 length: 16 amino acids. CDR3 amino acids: CASSQPGQGVSYEQYF. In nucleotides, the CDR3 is TGCGCCAGCAGCCAACCGGGACAGGGGGTGTCCTACGAGCAGTACTTC.

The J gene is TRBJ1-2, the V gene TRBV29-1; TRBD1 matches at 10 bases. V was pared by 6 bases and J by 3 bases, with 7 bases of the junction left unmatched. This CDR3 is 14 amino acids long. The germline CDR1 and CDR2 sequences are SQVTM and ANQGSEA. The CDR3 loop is CSVERQGAYYGYTF. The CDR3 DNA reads TGCAGCGTAGAGAGACAGGGGGCTTACTATGGCTACACCTTC.

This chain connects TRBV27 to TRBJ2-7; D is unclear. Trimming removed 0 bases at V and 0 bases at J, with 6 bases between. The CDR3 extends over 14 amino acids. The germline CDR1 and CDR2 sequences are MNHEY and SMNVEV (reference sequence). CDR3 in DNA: TGTGCCAGCAGTTTATCTCCGAGCTCCTACGAGCAGTACTTC. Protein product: CASSLSPSSYEQYF.